These 18 T cell receptor beta chains share one sample of origin, sequenced in a study of read filtering for tumor transcriptome and immune sequencing (dated by TCRdb to 2020 to 2022). Sequenced using an Illumina HiSeq 4000. TCR libraries were constructed from approximately 360 ng RNA using the Immunoverse kit, and molecular barcoded adaptors covering alpha/delta and beta/gamma chains were employed. TCRdb cleaned the public reads at Q25 with fastp, built clones with MiXCR and kept in-frame beta chains. Here each entry gathers all rows of one CDR3 protein and keeps the most common genes and DNA. This sample lists 100,000 to 150,000 distinct CDR3 sequences; around 13% were detected once. The ten largest clones add up to 7.5% to 9.5% of the sample. Material: a population of CD138-negative cells sorted from bone marrow. Explained via the paper, the cell subset or site label denotes: bone marrow mononuclear cells depleted of CD138+ plasma/myeloma cells by negative magnetic selection. Receptors were obtained from a donor at least 40 years old with multiple myeloma.

The table lists this clonotype with many counts. The chain recombines TRBV20-1 with TRBJ2-7; either TRBD1 or TRBD2 may fit D (5 bases each). This CDR3 comprises 13 residues. Germline CDR1 is DFQATT and CDR2 is SNEGSKA (reference sequence). Trimming left V 6 bases short and J 0 bases short, with 12 bases between. The chain's CDR3 is CSAWGMSSYEQYF. DNA for the CDR3: TGCAGTGCCTGGGGGATGAGCTCCTACGAGCAGTACTTC.

At least ten counts were recorded for this clonotype. This chain links TRBV11-3 with TRBJ2-2, with no clear D. This CDR3 has 13 amino acids. Germline V gives CDR1 SGHNT, CDR2 YENEEA. Trimming removed 0 bases from V and 6 bases from J, with 5 bases in between. CDR3 protein: CASSLDSPGELFF. The DNA of the CDR3 is TGTGCCAGCAGCTTAGATTCCCCCGGGGAGCTGTTTTTT.

As concerns this clonotype: This may be a read error: a much more frequent sequence differs by one nucleotide. The genes are TRBV20-1 and TRBJ2-2; no reliable D call. Trimming pared 5 bases from V and 6 bases from J, leaving 13 bases between. CDR1 and CDR2 from the germline V gene are DFQATT and SNEGSKA (reference sequence). The CDR3 extends over 13 amino acids. The CDR3 bases are TGCAGTGCTCTCCTCGTCCGGTCCGGGGAGCTGTTTTTT. It yields the protein CSALLVRSGELFF.

The chain uses TRBV20-1 and TRBJ2-1; unclear D gene. Looked up from germline, CDR1 is DFQATT and CDR2 is SNEGSKA (reference sequence). The germline V and J ends were trimmed by 4 bases and 2 bases, with 6 bases remaining between them. The CDR3 length is 12 residues. The CDR3 is CSATGTYNEQFF. CDR3 DNA: TGCAGTGCTACTGGAACCTACAATGAGCAGTTCTTC.

Regarding this clonotype: A clone one base away is much larger, so this may be a read error. Because the CDR3 is missing its conserved closing phenylalanine or tryptophan, this is likely a read error. CDR3 loop: CASSLARGPYNEQFS. The CDR3 region has the DNA TGTGCCAGCAGCTTGGCCAGGGGCCCCTACAATGAGCAGTTCTCC. This chain uses TRBV7-2 with TRBJ2-1; possible D gene TRBD1, 6 bases. V was shortened by 3 bases and J by 2 bases, with 11 bases between the two germline ends. CDR1 is SGHTA and CDR2 is FQGNSA in the germline V gene. This CDR3 has 15 residues.

With respect to this clonotype: This clone may be a read error of a much larger clone one base away. This chain joins TRBV20-1 and TRBJ2-7; D may be TRBD2 (5 bases). Germline-derived CDR1 and CDR2 are DFQATT and SNEGSKA (reference sequence). Between the trimmed V and J ends, which lost 2 bases and 3 bases, there was a span of 17 bases. The CDR3 sequence is 15 residues long. CDR3 DNA sequence: TGCAGTGCTAGAATACGGGGTGAGGCCCACTACGAGCAGTACTTC. It translates to CSARIRGEAHYEQYF.

The sample holds a few counts of this clonotype. This may be a read error, as it is one base from a much larger clone. The chain links TRBV29-1 to TRBJ2-3; D not resolved. Germline assignment: CDR1 SQVTM and CDR2 ANQGSEA. CDR3 length: 11 amino acids. V was clipped by 6 bases and J by 5 bases, with 9 bases between them. CDR3 sequence reads: CSVDKGDTQYF. The CDR3 DNA follows: TGCAGCGTCGATAAGGGAGATACGCAGTATTTT.

This clonotype appeared a few times. V is TRBV7-8 and J is TRBJ1-1, with 8 bases aligning to TRBD1. The CDR3 is 13 residues long. The germline V gene has CDR1 SGHVS and CDR2 FQNEAQ. V lost 5 bases and J lost 4; bases outside the gene matches: 3. The CDR3 DNA reads TGTGCCAGCAGCATCAGGGGGCCCACTGAAGCTTTCTTT. This translates into CASSIRGPTEAFF. Variable domain in full (rest from reference TRBV7-8 and TRBJ1-1): GAGVSQSPRYKVAKRGQDVALRCDPISGHVSLFWYQQALGQGPEFLTYFQNEAQLDKSGLPSDRFFAERPEGSVSTLKIQRTQQEDSAVYLCASSIRGPTEAFFGQGTRLTVV.

This clonotype was counted at least ten times. The chain joins TRBV12-3 or TRBV12-4 to TRBJ2-3; 12 nucleotides align to TRBD2. The CDR3 is 17 amino acids. The V segment lost 6 bases and the J segment 1 base; nucleotides outside the gene matches: 8. The DNA for the CDR3 is TGTGCCAGCAGCTTAAGACTAGCGGGAGTAGGCACAGATACGCAGTATTTT. Residues: CASSLRLAGVGTDTQYF.

This clonotype was seen many times. This chain uses TRBV6-6 with TRBJ2-7; no clear D. The V gene's germline CDR1 is MNHNY and CDR2 SVGAGI (reference sequence). The ends were cut back, 7 bases at V and 6 bases at J, with 13 bases in the middle. CDR3 length equals 12 residues. This CDR3 reads CASTSDLFEQYF. The CDR3 coding sequence is TGTGCCAGCACTTCGGACCTGTTCGAGCAGTACTTC.

This clonotype was recorded many times. This chain uses TRBV5-5 with TRBJ2-1; D gene ambiguous. CDR1 is SGHKS and CDR2 is YYEKEE in the germline V gene (reference sequence). Trimming shortened V by 0 bases and J by 8 bases, and 18 bases separated the two germline ends. The CDR3 length is 16 residues. The CDR3 region has the DNA TGTGCCAGCAGCTTGGTAGGCAGCCGGACGAGCTATGAGCAGTTCTTC. Amino acids: CASSLVGSRTSYEQFF.

The table lists this clonotype with many counts. The chain links TRBV3-1 to TRBJ1-6; 11 nucleotides line up with TRBD1. Germline V gene sequence: CDR1 LGHDT, CDR2 YNNKEL (reference sequence). Trimming cost V 0 bases and J 8 bases; bases outside gene matches: 6. The CDR3 runs to 17 residues. The chain's CDR3 is CASSQDWGTGGDSPLHF. The CDR3 DNA sequence: TGTGCCAGCAGCCAAGATTGGGGGACAGGGGGTGATTCACCCCTCCACTTT. The complete variable domain, with remaining parts taken from reference TRBV3-1 and TRBJ1-6, reads DTAVSQTPKYLVTQMGNDKSIKCEQNLGHDTMYWYKQDSKKFLKIMFSYNNKELIINETVPNRFSPKSPDKAHLNLHINSLELGDSAVYFCASSQDWGTGGDSPLHFGNGTRLTVT.

This clonotype was found a few times. J is TRBJ2-3 and V is TRBV7-3, with D hard to call. Trimming cost V 5 bases and J 1 base, with 13 bases left between them. This CDR3 contains 15 residues. Germline CDR1 is SGHTA and CDR2 is FQGTGA. As DNA, the CDR3 is TGTGCCAGCAGCCCGAGCCCTTCTGGCACAGATACGCAGTATTTT. It specifies CASSPSPSGTDTQYF.

This chain joins TRBV11-1 and TRBJ2-5; 11 positions agree with TRBD2. CDR3 length equals 19 residues. V was pared by 5 bases and J by 5 bases, with 19 bases of the junction left unmatched. Germline V gene sequence: CDR1 SGHAT, CDR2 FQDESV (reference sequence). The CDR3 protein is CASSPARGTSGRFRETQYF. CDR3 coding DNA: TGTGCCAGCAGCCCCGCCCGTGGAACTAGCGGGAGATTTCGGGAGACCCAGTACTTC. Complete variable domain (other parts from reference TRBV11-1 and TRBJ2-5): EAEVAQSPRYKITEKSQAVAFWCDPISGHATLYWYRQILGQGPELLVQFQDESVVDDSQLPKDRFSAERLKGVDSTLKIQPAELGDSAMYLCASSPARGTSGRFRETQYFGPGTRLLVL.

There are a few counts of this clonotype. The rearrangement joins TRBV19 to TRBJ2-2; the D is unclear. The CDR3 spans 13 residues. The germline V gene has CDR1 LNHDA and CDR2 SQIVND (reference sequence). V gave up 7 bases and J gave up 6 bases, with 12 bases separating them. The CDR3 DNA reads as TGTGCCAGTACGAAGGGAATGCCCGGGGAGCTGTTTTTT. It codes for CASTKGMPGELFF.

This clonotype occurred many times. The rearrangement uses TRBV20-1 and TRBJ2-1; 8 bases fit TRBD2. V shed 1 base, J shed 5 bases, and the junction held 1 base outside the gene matches. Germline CDR1 DFQATT, CDR2 SNEGSKA (reference sequence). This CDR3 is built from 13 residues. The CDR3 DNA follows: TGCAGTGCTAGAGGACTAGCGAACAATGAGCAGTTCTTC. Its translation: CSARGLANNEQFF.

In this sample, this clonotype turned up many times. This chain connects TRBV7-3 to TRBJ2-2; the D gene is possibly TRBD1 (6 bases). CDR1 and CDR2 from the germline V gene are SGHTA and FQGTGA. Trimming left V 5 bases short and J 6 bases short, with 22 bases between. The CDR3 sequence is 17 residues long. The chain's CDR3 is CASSPSPQTGGAGELFF. CDR3 DNA sequence: TGTGCCAGCAGCCCCTCTCCGCAGACAGGTGGTGCCGGGGAGCTGTTTTTT.

This clonotype was counted ten times or more. The CDR3 DNA reads as TGCGCCAGCAGCTTGGGGCGGTACCAAGAGACCCAGTACTTC. Its protein is CASSLGRYQETQYF. V gene TRBV5-1 combines with J gene TRBJ2-5; D call uncertain. This CDR3 is 14 amino acids long. Germline-derived CDR1 and CDR2 are SGHRS and YFSETQ. Deletions cut 0 bases from V and 0 bases from J, with 6 bases between.